This TCR beta chain was captured by sequencing in a study of blood T cell repertoires in COVID-19. Study as a whole: The samples span acute and convalescent COVID-19 from the United States, Italy and Spain. PBMCs, B-cell-depleted T cells, or T cells provided the cDNA or gDNA that made up the material.

Germline V gene sequence: CDR1 LGHDT, CDR2 YNNKEL (reference sequence). The CDR3 loop spans 15 amino acids. Losses at the gene ends were 0 bases for V and 5 bases for J; bases not matched to a gene: 4. Source study methods: Reference gene primer amplification gave nucleated cell count estimates. Libraries were prepared by immunoSEQ multiplex PCR; TCRdb keeps only in-frame clonotypes and omits some of them. The DNA was the basis for D and trimming; V, J and clone size are from that table. The sample carries roughly 250,000 clones, about 82% recorded once. This receptor was obtained from an older woman with active or convalescent COVID-19. The chain combines TRBV3-1 (or the pseudogene TRBV3-2) with TRBJ2-1, with 7 bases identical to TRBD2. Sequencing was performed on peripheral blood. CDR3 region: CASSQELAYNNEQFF. CDR3 nucleotides: TGTGCCAGCAGCCAAGAACTAGCGTACAACAATGAGCAGTTCTTC.